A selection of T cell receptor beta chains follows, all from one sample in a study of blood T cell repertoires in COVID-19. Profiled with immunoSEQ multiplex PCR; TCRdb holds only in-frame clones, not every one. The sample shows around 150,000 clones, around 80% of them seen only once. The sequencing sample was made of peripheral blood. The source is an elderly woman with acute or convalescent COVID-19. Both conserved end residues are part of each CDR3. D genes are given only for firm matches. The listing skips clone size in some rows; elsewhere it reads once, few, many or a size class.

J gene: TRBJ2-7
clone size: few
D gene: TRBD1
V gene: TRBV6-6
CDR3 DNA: TGTGCCAGCAGTTGGGACAGGGTGGGAGAGCAGTACTTC
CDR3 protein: CASSWDRVGEQYF

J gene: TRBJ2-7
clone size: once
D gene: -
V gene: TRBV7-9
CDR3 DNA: TGTGCCAGCAGCTTCGCTGCAGCCTACGAGCAGTACTTC
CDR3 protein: CASSFAAAYEQYF

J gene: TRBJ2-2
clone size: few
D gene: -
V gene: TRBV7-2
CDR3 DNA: TGTGCCACTCTCAACACCGGGGAGCTGTTTTTT
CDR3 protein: CATLNTGELFF

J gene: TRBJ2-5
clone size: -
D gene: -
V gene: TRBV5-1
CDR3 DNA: TGCGCCAGCAGCGTGGAATCGCCCGGGGAGACCCAGTACTTC
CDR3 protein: CASSVESPGETQYF

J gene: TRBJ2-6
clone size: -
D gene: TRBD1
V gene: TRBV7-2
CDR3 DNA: TGTGCCAGCAGCAACTACAGGGGCGAAGGGGCCAACGTCCTGACTTTC
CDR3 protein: CASSNYRGEGANVLTF

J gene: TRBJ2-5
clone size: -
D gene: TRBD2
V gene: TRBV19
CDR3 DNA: TGTGCCAGTAGGCGGGGGGCGGGGGAGACCCAGTACTTC
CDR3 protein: CASRRGAGETQYF

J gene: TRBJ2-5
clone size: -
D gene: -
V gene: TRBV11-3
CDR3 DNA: TGTGTATTCGACAGACAAGAGACCCAGTACTTC
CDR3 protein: CVFDRQETQYF

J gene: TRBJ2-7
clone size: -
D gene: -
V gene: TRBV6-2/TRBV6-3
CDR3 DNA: TGTGCCAGCAGTATGGGGGGCGAGCAGTACTTC
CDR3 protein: CASSMGGEQYF

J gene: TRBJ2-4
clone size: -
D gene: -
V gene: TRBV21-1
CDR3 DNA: TGTGCCAGCAGCAGAGACACAGCGGAAACGGGTATTGCCAAAAACATTCAGTACTTC
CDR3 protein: CASSRDTAETGIAKNIQYF

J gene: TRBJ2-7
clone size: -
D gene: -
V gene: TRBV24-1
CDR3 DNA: TGTGCCACCAGTGACCCCGGAAGGGGCTACGAGCAGTACTTC
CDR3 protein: CATSDPGRGYEQYF

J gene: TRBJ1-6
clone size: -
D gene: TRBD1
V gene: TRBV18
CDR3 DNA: TGTGCCAGCTCACCAAGGGACAGTTCTTCACCCCTCCACTTT
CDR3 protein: CASSPRDSSSPLHF

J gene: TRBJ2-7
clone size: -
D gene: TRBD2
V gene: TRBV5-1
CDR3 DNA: TGCGCCAGCAGCCCTTTTATTGGACTAGCGGGGGGGCCTGGGAACGAGCAGTACTTC
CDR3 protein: CASSPFIGLAGGPGNEQYF

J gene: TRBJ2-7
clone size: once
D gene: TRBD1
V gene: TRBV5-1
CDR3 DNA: TGCGCCAGCAGCTTGGCCGGGACAGTTGCCTACGAGCAGTACTTC
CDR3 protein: CASSLAGTVAYEQYF

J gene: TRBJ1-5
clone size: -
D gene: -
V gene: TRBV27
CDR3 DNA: TGTGCCAGCAGGGAGGCTGGCAGGCATAGCAATCAGCCCCAGCATTTT
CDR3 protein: CASREAGRHSNQPQHF

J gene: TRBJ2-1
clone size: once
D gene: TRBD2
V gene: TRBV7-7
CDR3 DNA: TGTGCTAGCAGCTCGGGGACTACGCTTTTGGGTGAGCAGTTCTTC
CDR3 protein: CASSSGTTLLGEQFF

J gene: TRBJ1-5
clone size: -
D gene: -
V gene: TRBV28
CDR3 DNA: TGTGCCAGCAGCCTAATGGCCCGACAGGTAGGCCAGCCCCAGCATTTT
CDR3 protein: CASSLMARQVGQPQHF

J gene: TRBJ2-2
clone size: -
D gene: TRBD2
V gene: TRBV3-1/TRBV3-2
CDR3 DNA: TGTGCCAGCAGCCATTCAGGTAGCGGGGGGGCCACCGGGGAGCTGTTTTTT
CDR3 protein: CASSHSGSGGATGELFF

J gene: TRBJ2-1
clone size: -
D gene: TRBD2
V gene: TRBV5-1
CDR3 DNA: TGCGCCAGCAGCCTCACTCCCTCTCCTAGCGGGGGGGGCAATGAGCAGTTCTTC
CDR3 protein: CASSLTPSPSGGGNEQFF

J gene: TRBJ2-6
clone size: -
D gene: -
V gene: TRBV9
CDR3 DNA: TGTGCCAGCAGCGTAACGGGTGAGCCCTCTGGGGCCAACGTCCTGACTTTC
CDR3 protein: CASSVTGEPSGANVLTF

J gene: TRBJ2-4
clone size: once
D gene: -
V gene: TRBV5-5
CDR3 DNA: TGTGCCAGCAGCTTGGCAACTTTAGCCAAAAACATTCAGTACTTC
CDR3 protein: CASSLATLAKNIQYF

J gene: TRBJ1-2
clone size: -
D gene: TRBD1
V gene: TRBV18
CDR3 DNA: TGTGCCAGCTCCGGACAGGGGCATGGCTACACCTTC
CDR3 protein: CASSGQGHGYTF

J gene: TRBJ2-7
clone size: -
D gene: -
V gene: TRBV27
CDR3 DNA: TGTGCCAGCAGTTTATCGTTCTCTGGACACAAGACCTACGAGCAGTACTTC
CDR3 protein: CASSLSFSGHKTYEQYF

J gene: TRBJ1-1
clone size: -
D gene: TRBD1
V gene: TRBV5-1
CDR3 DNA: TGCGCCAGCAGCACAACCGGGACAGGGGCTACTGAAGCTTTCTTT
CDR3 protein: CASSTTGTGATEAFF

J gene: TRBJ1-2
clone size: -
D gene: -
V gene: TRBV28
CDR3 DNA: TGTGCCATTCAGGCACGGACAGCATTATATGGCTACACCTTC
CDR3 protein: CAIQARTALYGYTF

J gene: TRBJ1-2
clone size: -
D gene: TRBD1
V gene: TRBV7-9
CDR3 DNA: TGTGCCAGCTGGCAGGGGGCGTCGTCGGGTGGCTACACCTTC
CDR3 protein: CASWQGASSGGYTF

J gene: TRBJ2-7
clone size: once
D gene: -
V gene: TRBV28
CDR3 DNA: TGTGCCAGCAGTACAGGGCCCCCTTACTACGAGCAGTACTTC
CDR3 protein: CASSTGPPYYEQYF

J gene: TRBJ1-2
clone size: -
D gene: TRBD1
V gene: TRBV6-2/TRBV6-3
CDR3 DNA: TGTGCCAGCAGCGAGGGACAGGGGGCTGTTGACTATGGCTACACCTTC
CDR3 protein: CASSEGQGAVDYGYTF

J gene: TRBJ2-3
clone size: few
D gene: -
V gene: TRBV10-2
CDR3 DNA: TGCGCCAGTAACAGGGTTTTGACAGATACGCAGTATTTT
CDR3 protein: CASNRVLTDTQYF

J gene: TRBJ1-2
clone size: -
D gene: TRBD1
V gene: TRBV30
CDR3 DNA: TGTGCCTGGAGCGGACAGGGGGCGGGTGGCTACACCTTC
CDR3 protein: CAWSGQGAGGYTF

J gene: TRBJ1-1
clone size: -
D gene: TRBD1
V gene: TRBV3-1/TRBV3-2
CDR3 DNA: TGTGCCAGCAGCCGAACAGGGGGAACTGAAGCTTTCTTT
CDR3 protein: CASSRTGGTEAFF

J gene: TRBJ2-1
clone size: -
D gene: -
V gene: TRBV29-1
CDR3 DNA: TGCAGCGTTGAACCTACTAGTACGTTCTTC
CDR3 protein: CSVEPTSTFF

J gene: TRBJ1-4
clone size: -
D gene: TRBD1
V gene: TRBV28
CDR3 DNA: TGTGCCAGCAGAGCCGGACAGGGACCAGAAAAACTGTTTTTT
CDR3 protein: CASRAGQGPEKLFF

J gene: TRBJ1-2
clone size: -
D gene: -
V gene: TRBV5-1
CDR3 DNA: TGCGCCAGCAGCTTGGACAGTAACTATGGCTACACCTTC
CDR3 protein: CASSLDSNYGYTF

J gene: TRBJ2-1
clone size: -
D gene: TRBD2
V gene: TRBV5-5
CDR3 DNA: TGTGCCAGCAGCCCACTAGCGGGAGGGAATGAGCAGTTCTTC
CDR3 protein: CASSPLAGGNEQFF

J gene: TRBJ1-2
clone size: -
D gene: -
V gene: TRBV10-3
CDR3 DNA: TGTGCCATCAGTGAGGGGGCTGACTATGGCTACACCTTC
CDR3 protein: CAISEGADYGYTF

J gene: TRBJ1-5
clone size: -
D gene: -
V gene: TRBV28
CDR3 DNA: TGTGCCAGCAGGTTGACAGGATATAGCAATCAGCCCCAGCATTTT
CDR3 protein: CASRLTGYSNQPQHF

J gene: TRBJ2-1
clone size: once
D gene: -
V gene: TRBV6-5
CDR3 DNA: TGTGCCAGCAGTTCGCGACTAGTGGGGAATGAGCAGTTCTTC
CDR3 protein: CASSSRLVGNEQFF

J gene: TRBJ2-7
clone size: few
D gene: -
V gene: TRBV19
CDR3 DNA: TGTGCCAGTAGTATCGGGACAATTAACTACGAGCAGTACTTC
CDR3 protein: CASSIGTINYEQYF

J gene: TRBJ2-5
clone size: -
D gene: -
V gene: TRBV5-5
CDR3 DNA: TGTGCCAGCAGCTTGGACATATCTCAAGAGACCCAGTACTTC
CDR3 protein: CASSLDISQETQYF

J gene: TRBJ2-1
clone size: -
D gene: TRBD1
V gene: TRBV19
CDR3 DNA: TGTGCCAGTAGTATAGATGGGAGGACAGGGATGGCCTACAATGAGCAGTTCTTC
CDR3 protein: CASSIDGRTGMAYNEQFF

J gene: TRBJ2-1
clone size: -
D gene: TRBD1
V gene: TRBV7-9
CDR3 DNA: TGTGCCAGCAGCTTACAGGCTACCGGGACAGGGGGCAATGAGCAGTTCTTC
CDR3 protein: CASSLQATGTGGNEQFF

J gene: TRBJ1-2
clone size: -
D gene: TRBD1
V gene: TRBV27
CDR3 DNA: TGTGCCAGCTATTCCTGGACAGGGGGCGCTGAGGGCTACACCTTC
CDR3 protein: CASYSWTGGAEGYTF

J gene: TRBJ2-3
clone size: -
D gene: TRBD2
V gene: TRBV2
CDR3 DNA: TGTGCCAGCAGTGAAGTGGGACTAGTTTTAGATACGCAGTATTTT
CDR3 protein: CASSEVGLVLDTQYF

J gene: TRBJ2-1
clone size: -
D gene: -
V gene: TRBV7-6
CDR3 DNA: TGTGCCAGCAGCTTAGTAAATTTCGAGGGAGGTTTCAATGAGCAGTTCTTC
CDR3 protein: CASSLVNFEGGFNEQFF

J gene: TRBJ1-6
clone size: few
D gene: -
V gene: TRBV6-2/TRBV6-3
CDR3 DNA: TGTGCCAGCAGTTACCCACAGGGAAATTCACCCCTCCACTTT
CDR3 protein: CASSYPQGNSPLHF

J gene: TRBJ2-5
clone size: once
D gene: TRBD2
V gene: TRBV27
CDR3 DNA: TGTGCCAGCAGCACCCGGGGGGAGGGCCTGTGGGAGACCCAGTACTTC
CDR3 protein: CASSTRGEGLWETQYF

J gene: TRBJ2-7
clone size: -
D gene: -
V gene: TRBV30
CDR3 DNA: TGTGCCTGGAGTGTCTCAGGGGTGGGCCCCTACGAGCAGTACTTC
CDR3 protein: CAWSVSGVGPYEQYF

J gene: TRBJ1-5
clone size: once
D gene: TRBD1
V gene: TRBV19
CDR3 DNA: TGTGCCAGTAATTCGGACAGGGGCAGTAATCAGCCCCAGCATTTT
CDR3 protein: CASNSDRGSNQPQHF

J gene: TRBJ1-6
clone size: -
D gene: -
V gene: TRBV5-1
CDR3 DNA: TGCGCCAGCAGCTTGCGGCAGGGGAATTCACCCCTCCACTTT
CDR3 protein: CASSLRQGNSPLHF

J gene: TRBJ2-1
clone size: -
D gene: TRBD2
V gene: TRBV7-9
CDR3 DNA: TGTGCCAGCAGCTTTGGGGGACTAGCGGGAGTAGTAAATGAGCAGTTCTTC
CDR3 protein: CASSFGGLAGVVNEQFF

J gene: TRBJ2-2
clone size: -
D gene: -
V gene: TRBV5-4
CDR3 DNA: TGTGCCAGCAGCCTCGCCCTCACAGGGTCAGGGGAGCTGTTTTTT
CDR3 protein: CASSLALTGSGELFF

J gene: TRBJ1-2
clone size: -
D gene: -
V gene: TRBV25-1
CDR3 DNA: TGTGCCAGCAGTGAATATTCATATGGCTACACCTTC
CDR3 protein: CASSEYSYGYTF